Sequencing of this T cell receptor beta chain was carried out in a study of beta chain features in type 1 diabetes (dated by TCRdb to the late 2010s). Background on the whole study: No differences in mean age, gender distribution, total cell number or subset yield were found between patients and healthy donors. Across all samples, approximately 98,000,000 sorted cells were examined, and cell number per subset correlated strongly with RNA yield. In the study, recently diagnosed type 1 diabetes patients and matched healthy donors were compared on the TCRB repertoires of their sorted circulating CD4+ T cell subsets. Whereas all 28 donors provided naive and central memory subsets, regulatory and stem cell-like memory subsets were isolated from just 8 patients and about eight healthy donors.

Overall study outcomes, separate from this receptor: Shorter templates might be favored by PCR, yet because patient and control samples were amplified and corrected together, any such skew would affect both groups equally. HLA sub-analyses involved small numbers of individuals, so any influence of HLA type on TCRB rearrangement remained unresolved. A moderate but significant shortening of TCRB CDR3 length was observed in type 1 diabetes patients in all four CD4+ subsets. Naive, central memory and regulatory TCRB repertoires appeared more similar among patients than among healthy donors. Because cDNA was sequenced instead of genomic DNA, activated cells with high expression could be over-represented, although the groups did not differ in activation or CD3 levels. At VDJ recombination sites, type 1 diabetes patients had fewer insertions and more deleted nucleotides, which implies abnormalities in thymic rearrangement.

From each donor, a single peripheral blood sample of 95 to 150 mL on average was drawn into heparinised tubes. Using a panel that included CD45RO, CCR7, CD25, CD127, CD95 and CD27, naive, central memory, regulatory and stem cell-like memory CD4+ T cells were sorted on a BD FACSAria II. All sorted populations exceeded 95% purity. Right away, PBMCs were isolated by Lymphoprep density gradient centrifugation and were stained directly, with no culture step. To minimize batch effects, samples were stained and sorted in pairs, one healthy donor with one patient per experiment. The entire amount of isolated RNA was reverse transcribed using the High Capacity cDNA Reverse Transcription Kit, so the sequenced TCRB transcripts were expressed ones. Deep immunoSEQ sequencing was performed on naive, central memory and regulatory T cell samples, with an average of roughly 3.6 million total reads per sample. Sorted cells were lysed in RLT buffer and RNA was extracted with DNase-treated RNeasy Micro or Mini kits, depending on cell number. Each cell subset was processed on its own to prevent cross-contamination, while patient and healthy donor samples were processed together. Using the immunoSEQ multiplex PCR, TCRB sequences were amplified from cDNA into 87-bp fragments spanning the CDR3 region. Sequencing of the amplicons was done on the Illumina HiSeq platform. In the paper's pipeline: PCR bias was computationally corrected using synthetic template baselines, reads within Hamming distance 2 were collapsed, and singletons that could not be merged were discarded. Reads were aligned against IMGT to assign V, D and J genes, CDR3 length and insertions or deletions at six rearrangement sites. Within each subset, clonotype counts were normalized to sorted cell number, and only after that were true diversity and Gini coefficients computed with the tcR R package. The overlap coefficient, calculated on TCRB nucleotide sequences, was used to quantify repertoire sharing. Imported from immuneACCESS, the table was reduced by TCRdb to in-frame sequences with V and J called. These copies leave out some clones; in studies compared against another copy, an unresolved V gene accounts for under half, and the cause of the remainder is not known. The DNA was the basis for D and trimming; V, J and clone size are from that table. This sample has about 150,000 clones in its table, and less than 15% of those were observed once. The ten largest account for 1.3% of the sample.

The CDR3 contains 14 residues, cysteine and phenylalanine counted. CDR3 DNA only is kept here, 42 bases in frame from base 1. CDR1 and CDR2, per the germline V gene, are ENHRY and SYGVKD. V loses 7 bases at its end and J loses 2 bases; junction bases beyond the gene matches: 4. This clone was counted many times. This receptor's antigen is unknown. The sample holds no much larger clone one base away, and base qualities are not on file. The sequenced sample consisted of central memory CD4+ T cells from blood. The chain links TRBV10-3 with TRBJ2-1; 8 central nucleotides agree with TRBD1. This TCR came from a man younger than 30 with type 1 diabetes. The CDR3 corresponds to CAITGDRPYNEQFF. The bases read TGTGCCATCACCGGGGACAGGCCCTACAATGAGCAGTTCTTC.